This T cell receptor beta chain was identified in a study of regulatory T cells in long-lasting Graves disease. The study, taken as a whole, reports: No thyroid tissue was studied; the work used peripheral blood only.

This clonotype was observed a single time. Antigen: not known. Trimming removed 6 bases at V and 2 bases at J, with 15 bases between. The CDR3 sequence is 15 residues long. Both iRepertoire HTBI primers and Arm-PCR of CDR3 regions were used to build the TCR beta libraries. MiXCR was run by TCRdb on the multiplex PCR reads, yielding one entry per CDR3 protein. The profile shows 300,000 to 350,000 distinct CDR3 sequences, around 19% of them singletons. Noted time point: persistent/refractory GD, antithyroid drugs over 5 years with positive TRAb. PBMCs provided the RNA from which the TCR library was made.

The material sequenced was peripheral blood mononuclear cells (PBMCs), taken when the disease was refractory, from a patient treated with antithyroid drugs. The V gene is TRBV12-3 or TRBV12-4, the J gene TRBJ2-3, with unresolved D. This clonotype was sampled from a female donor with Graves disease. The CDR3 region has the DNA TGTGCCAGCAGCCTCCTGACAAGTCCCACAGATACGCAGTATTTT. Translating gives CASSLLTSPTDTQYF.